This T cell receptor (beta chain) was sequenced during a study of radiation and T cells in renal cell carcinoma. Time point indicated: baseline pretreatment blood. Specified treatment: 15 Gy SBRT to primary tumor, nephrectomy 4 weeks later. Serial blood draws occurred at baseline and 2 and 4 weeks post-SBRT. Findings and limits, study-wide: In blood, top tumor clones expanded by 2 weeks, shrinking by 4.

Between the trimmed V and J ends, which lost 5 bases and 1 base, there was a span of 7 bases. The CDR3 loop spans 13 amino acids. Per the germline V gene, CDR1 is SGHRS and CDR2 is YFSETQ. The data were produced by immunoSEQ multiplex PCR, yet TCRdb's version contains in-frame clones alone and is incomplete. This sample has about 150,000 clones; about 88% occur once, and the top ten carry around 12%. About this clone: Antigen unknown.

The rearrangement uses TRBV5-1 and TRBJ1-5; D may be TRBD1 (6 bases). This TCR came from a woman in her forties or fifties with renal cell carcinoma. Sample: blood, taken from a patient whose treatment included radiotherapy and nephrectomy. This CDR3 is CASSQGSNQPQHF. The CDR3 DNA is TGCGCCAGCAGTCAGGGGAGCAATCAGCCCCAGCATTTT.